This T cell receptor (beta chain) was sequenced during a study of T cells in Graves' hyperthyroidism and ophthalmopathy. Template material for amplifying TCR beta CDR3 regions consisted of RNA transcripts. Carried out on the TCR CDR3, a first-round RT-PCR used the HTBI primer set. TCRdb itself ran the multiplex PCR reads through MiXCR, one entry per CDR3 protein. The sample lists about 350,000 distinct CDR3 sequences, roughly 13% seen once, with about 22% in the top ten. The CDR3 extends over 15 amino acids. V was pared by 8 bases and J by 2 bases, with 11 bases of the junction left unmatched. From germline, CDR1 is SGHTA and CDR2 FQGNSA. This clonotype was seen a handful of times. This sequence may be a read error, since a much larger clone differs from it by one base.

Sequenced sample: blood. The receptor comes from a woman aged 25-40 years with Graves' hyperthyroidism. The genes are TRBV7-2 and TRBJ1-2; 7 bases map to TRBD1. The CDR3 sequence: CASGGSGQRNYGYTF. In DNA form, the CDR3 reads TGTGCCAGCGGCGGCTCGGGACAGAGAAACTATGGCTACACCTTC.